This entry features one T cell receptor (beta chain) sequence. Its antigen is unknown. Per-base quality was not reported, and no clone a single base away is much larger than it. The record originates from a study of long-term antiretroviral therapy in people with HIV (dated by TCRdb to the early 2020s). About the investigation overall: The earliest samples were collected roughly a decade before the 2015 WHO recommendation for immediate ART, at a time when ART was usually postponed until CD4 counts fell. Test extractions of a monoclonal T-cell line alongside 33 polyclonal samples showed no cross-contamination during QIAcube processing. Whether ART initiation and durable HIV suppression were associated with changes in peripheral blood TRB repertoire composition and diversity was tested in a retrospective serial study. Among the roughly 30 participants with HIV, about 11 were female. A total of 150 to 200 cryopreserved PBMC samples came from 25 to 35 adults with confirmed HIV infection and were collected serially over a mean of roughly 6 years (range 1-12).

Participants were included only if at least one PBMC sample before ART initiation and at least two post-ART samples were available. Every participant with HIV received treatment in the United States of America. Before DNA extraction, cryopreserved samples containing about 0.95-10 million PBMC were thawed and washed. At the time of the earliest PBMC sample for each participant with HIV, ages ranged from about 20 to 55 years. Per participant, PBMC samples came from 1-4 timepoints prior to ART initiation and 2-8 timepoints following ART initiation, for a median of 7 samples. For every participant, serial HIV viral load, CD4+ T-cell count, ART history and demographic data were obtained. Genomic DNA was extracted from unsorted PBMC with a Qiagen kit on a QIAcube, processed in batches of 12 samples. The immunoSEQ hsTCRB v3.0 assay was used at survey level resolution for TRB variable region sequencing. The targeted TRB sequencing depth was about 40,000-55,000 T-cell genomes per sample. TRB libraries were pooled and sequenced on an Illumina MiSeq using a v3 150-cycle kit. The source study handled its data this way. Repertoire analysis was performed in R inside a reproducible Nextflow workflow that covered QC, data transformation and analysis. Custom analyses were implemented in LymphoSeq2, an R package for AIRR-Seq data exploration. Several samples that produced fewer than 5000 total TRB sequences were removed, so under 200 HIV repertoires were analyzed. Of the approximately 190 retained HIV repertoires, over 55 were collected before and about 130 after ART initiation. Repertoires were downsampled to 5000 TRB nucleotide sequences, with summary statistics averaged over 100 downsampling iterations. The analysis kept only TRB sequences whose CDR3 regions were at least seven amino acids long. Two measures captured diversity: a Shannon entropy-derived clonality score and the Gini coefficient. In the repertoire networks, any two of the top 5000 CDR3 amino acid sequences were linked whenever the two sequences differed by an edit distance of one. GLIPH2 predicted antigen specificity groups and MHC restriction for TRB CDR3 amino acid sequences. Known CMV, EBV, HIV or tissue antigen associations were flagged by matching CDR3 amino acid sequences against VDJdb and McPAS-TCR. Pre-ART, post-ART and control groups were compared with Wilcoxon signed-rank tests and Holm-Bonferroni correction. Held by TCRdb, this immuneACCESS table contains in-frame sequences only and omits some clones. Under half of the omission traces to an unresolved V gene where checked; the cause of the rest is unknown. V and J calls plus clone size are reproduced from that table; the DNA served to infer D and trimming. The sample records tens of thousands of clones, 95% of which are singletons. The top ten clones comprise about 3.4% of the sample.

Broad study findings and their caveats: Unsorted PBMC were profiled instead of sorted CD4+ and CD8+ T cells because pre-ART samples had limited cell numbers. Samples dated from the mid-2000s to the late 2010s, and the ART regimens used may be less effective than current ones. Because PBMC availability was limited, only the TCR beta chain was sequenced, with no alpha chain pairing. Compared with controls, HIV repertoires had narrower CDR3 length ranges, and the network structure pointed to an antigen-experienced repertoire that shifted only slightly toward naive after ART. No data were available on ART adherence, viral resistance or therapy changes, limiting inferences about post-ART repertoire changes. The repertoire was dominated across all time points by expanded TRB clones identified before ART initiation, although this dominance was seen to fluctuate and to decrease in many PLHIV after ART. A significant increase in TRB diversity was found to be associated with ART initiation, although TRB diversity was observed to remain significantly below that of transplant donor controls even after long-term ART.

The sample consisted of unsorted PBMCs, taken 5.3 years after starting antiretroviral therapy. The clonotype originates from a man aged 45-65 years with HIV.

In nucleotide form, the sequence is TGCGCCAGCAGCTCGCTCAAGGCGGGGGCTATCCATGAGCAGTTCTTC. It encodes CASSSLKAGAIHEQFF. Rearrangement joined TRBV5-1 to TRBJ2-1; a weak D assignment points to TRBD2 (7 bases agree). The CDR3 spans 16 residues, from the cysteine through the phenylalanine. Just CDR3 DNA is preserved here, 48 bases in frame from base 1. Trimming takes 3 bases from V and 8 bases from J, and the germline ends sit 21 bases apart. Based on the germline V gene, the CDR1 and CDR2 sequences are SGHRS and YFSETQ.